This TCR beta chain was recorded in a study of cytomegalovirus exposure and HLA in healthy donors. Broader study findings: Despite most TCR sequences being rare, some public TCRs occurred in many donors.

This clone came up a few times. Its target is unknown. This CDR3 region has 14 residues. The ends lost 5 bases at V and 6 bases at J; junction bases unmatched: 5. The germline CDR1 and CDR2 sequences are MNHNS and SASEGT. PCR involved 60 Vbeta and 13 Jbeta primers. Some clones are missing from TCRdb's copy, which holds only in-frame ones; the method was immunoSEQ multiplex PCR. Among over 95,000 clones listed, under 90% were seen once. Sequencing used PBMCs. J is TRBJ1-4 and V is TRBV6-1; 8 nucleotides align to TRBD1. This clonotype was obtained from a woman under 30 in good health and CMV-seronegative. Written as DNA, the CDR3 is TGTGCCAGCAGTACAGGGGGATTAGATGAAAAACTGTTTTTT. It codes for CASSTGGLDEKLFF.